This entry lists 21 T cell receptor beta chains sequenced from one sample in a study of neurological immune-mediated disorders. MiXCR, run by TCRdb on the 5' RACE reads, gives a single entry per CDR3 protein. The sample holds about 62,000 distinct CDR3 sequences, under 5% seen once. Input material: PBMCs. These receptor sequences come from a woman in her forties or fifties with multiple sclerosis.

This clonotype was counted ten times or more. V gene TRBV12-3 or TRBV12-4 combines with J gene TRBJ1-4; D unclear. The CDR3 sequence is 16 residues long. The V end lost 0 bases, the J end lost 5 bases, and 13 bases lay between the germline ends. The CDR3 bases are TGTGCCAGCAGTTTAGCCGATGGGGTGGGGAATGAAAAACTGTTTTTT. Protein: CASSLADGVGNEKLFF.

This clonotype was seen repeatedly, ten times or more. This rearrangement joins TRBV5-1 to TRBJ2-3; D possibly matches TRBD1 or TRBD2 (5 bases each). Trimming removed 4 bases at V and 3 bases at J, with 18 bases between. Germline V gives CDR1 SGHRS, CDR2 YFSETQ. This CDR3 spans 16 amino acids. As DNA, the CDR3 is TGCGCCAGCAGCGCCGCAGGGAATTGGGGGACAGATACGCAGTATTTT. The encoded protein is CASSAAGNWGTDTQYF.

Concerning this clonotype itself: It may be a read error: a sequence one base away is much more abundant. The J gene is TRBJ1-4, the V gene TRBV27; the D gene is possibly TRBD1 (6 bases). The CDR3 extends over 14 amino acids. CDR1 is MNHEY, CDR2 SMNVEV, per germline (reference sequence). V dropped 7 bases and J dropped 4 bases, with 13 bases sitting between them. The DNA of the CDR3 is TGTGCCAGCAAAGAGGGGGAAAGTAATGAAAAACTGTTTTTT. As protein: CASKEGESNEKLFF.

This clonotype has at least ten counts. This rearrangement joins TRBV20-1 to TRBJ2-7; D might be TRBD1 (6 bases). The CDR3 sequence is 11 residues long. With 6 bases removed from V and 9 bases from J, the gap between germline ends came to 15 bases. Germline CDR1 DFQATT, CDR2 SNEGSKA (reference sequence). CDR3 coding DNA: TGCAGTGCCGTGTCTGGGACACTGCAGTACTTC. This codes for CSAVSGTLQYF.

The sample holds many counts of this clonotype. The chain is built from TRBV4-3 and TRBJ2-7; TRBD2 matches at 9 bases. Germline V gene sequence: CDR1 LGHNA, CDR2 YSLEER. The CDR3 contains 16 residues. J was trimmed by 3 bases and V by 0 bases; bases with no gene match: 6. The CDR3 reads CASSQEASGDHYEQYF. In DNA, the CDR3 is TGCGCCAGCAGCCAAGAGGCTAGCGGGGATCACTACGAGCAGTACTTC.

The sample holds many counts of this clonotype. This chain joins TRBV21-1 and TRBJ1-1; the table's D call TRBD1 went unverified against the DNA. TRBV21-1 represents a pseudogene. This CDR3 has 16 residues. CDR3 protein: CASSKGTGEVSTEAFF. For the CDR3, the DNA is TGTGCCAGCAGCAAAGGGACAGGGGAAGTCAGCACTGAAGCTTTCTTT.

This clonotype was seen many times. The V and J genes are TRBV5-1 and TRBJ1-1, with 8 bases lining up with TRBD1. The junction had 10 bases not matched to a gene; V was cut back by 3 bases and J by 0 bases. CDR3 size: 17 residues. Germline CDR1 and CDR2: SGHRS and YFSETQ. The CDR3 loop reads CASSWRRQGPMNTEAFF. The CDR3 DNA follows: TGCGCCAGCAGCTGGCGTAGACAGGGGCCGATGAACACTGAAGCTTTCTTT.

This clonotype has just a few counts. CDR3 nucleotide sequence: TGTGCCAGCAAAAATGAGCAGTTCTTC. This translates into CASKNEQFF. The V gene is TRBV6-4, the J gene TRBJ2-1; D is ambiguous. Germline CDR1 and CDR2: MRHNA and SNTAGT. The CDR3 covers 9 residues. V lost 7 bases and J 7 bases, leaving 2 bases between the germline ends.

At least ten counts were recorded for this clonotype. This chain links TRBV10-1 with TRBJ2-3; TRBD2 is a possible D gene (5 bases). The CDR3 loop spans 15 amino acids. Germline V gives CDR1 WNHNN, CDR2 SYGVQD (reference sequence). The V gene lost 3 bases and the J gene lost 1 base, with 11 bases spanning the gap. CDR3 nucleotide sequence: TGCGCCAGCAGTGATTTGGGAGCGGGCACAGATACGCAGTATTTT. Amino acids: CASSDLGAGTDTQYF.

This clonotype was counted ten times or more. The chain has TRBV7-9 and TRBJ2-7; 7 bases agree with TRBD1. This CDR3 spans 14 amino acids. From germline, CDR1 is SEHNR and CDR2 FQNEAQ (reference sequence). With V trimmed by 1 base and J by 2 bases, 2 bases remained unmatched. This CDR3 reads CASSLGQGAYEQYV. As DNA, the CDR3 is TGTGCCAGCAGCTTAGGCCAGGGGGCCTACGAGCAGTACGTC.

This clonotype occurred many times. At one end, the junction sequence differs from germline, possibly due to a read error. The chain's CDR3 is CASSLARDWRSSSPLNF. The CDR3 bases are TGTGCCAGCAGCTTAGCTAGGGACTGGAGATCTAGTTCACCCCTCAACTTT. The chain employs TRBV7-8 and TRBJ1-6; D perhaps matches TRBD1 (5 bases). The CDR3 totals 17 residues. CDR1 and CDR2 (germline): SGHVS, FQNEAQ.

The gene calls are TRBV6-2 or TRBV6-3 and TRBJ1-2; D gene uncertain. V shed 6 bases and J shed 5 bases, with 10 bases lying between them. CDR1 and CDR2 (germline): MNHEY, SVGEGT. The CDR3 spans 12 residues. The CDR3 nucleotides are TGTGCCAGCAGACCACGTACATATGGCTACACCTTC. Translation: CASRPRTYGYTF.

This clonotype was observed many times. The chain is built from TRBV9 and TRBJ1-1; D is undetermined. V shed 2 bases and J shed 1 base, with 9 bases lying between them. The CDR3 has 14 residues. The germline V gene encodes CDR1 SGDLS and CDR2 YYNGEE. The CDR3 sequence: CASSVGGQNTEAFF. DNA of the CDR3: TGTGCCAGCAGCGTCGGAGGCCAGAACACTGAAGCTTTCTTT.

This clonotype appeared many times. The rearrangement links TRBV7-8 to TRBJ2-7, with D possibly called TRBD1 or TRBD2 (5 bases each). Germline V gene sequence: CDR1 SGHVS, CDR2 FQNEAQ. V was pared by 0 bases and J by 2 bases, with 5 bases between. This CDR3 has 13 residues. The DNA for the CDR3 is TGTGCCAGCAGCTTAGCGGGGGCCTACGAGCAGTACTTC. Residues: CASSLAGAYEQYF.

This clonotype was detected ten times or more. The chain combines TRBV12-3 or TRBV12-4 with TRBJ2-1; D call uncertain. V lost 7 bases, J lost 0 bases, and 13 bases lay in between. This CDR3 is 15 amino acids long. CDR3 nucleotides: TGTGCCAGCACCCCTTTAGGGAACTCCTACAATGAGCAGTTCTTC. Translation: CASTPLGNSYNEQFF.

This clonotype was observed many times. The genes are TRBV9 and TRBJ2-7; 8 positions match TRBD1. V lost 4 bases and J lost 3; bases outside the gene matches: 9. Germline assignment: CDR1 SGDLS and CDR2 YYNGEE. This CDR3 is built from 15 residues. CDR3 nucleotide sequence: TGTGCCAGCAGCACTACCGGACAGGGCGGCTACGAGCAGTACTTC. Encoded protein: CASSTTGQGGYEQYF.

Many counts were recorded for this clonotype. V gene TRBV7-2 combines with J gene TRBJ2-3, with D perhaps being TRBD1 or TRBD2 (6 bases each). The germline gives CDR1 SGHTA, CDR2 FQGNSA. Trimming took off 4 bases at V and 3 bases at J, with 14 bases between the two ends. The CDR3 is 15 residues long. The CDR3 spells CASSSSGARTDTQYF. In nucleotides, the CDR3 is TGTGCCAGCAGCTCCTCGGGGGCGCGGACAGATACGCAGTATTTT.

This clonotype has a count of ten or more. The chain carries TRBV6-2 or TRBV6-3 and TRBJ2-7; D may be TRBD1 (6 bases). This CDR3 is 13 amino acids long. Germline lookup yields CDR1 MNHEY and CDR2 SVGEGT. The V end was cut by 6 bases, the J end by 5 bases, with 14 bases between. The CDR3 spells CASSTDSQNEQYF. Written as DNA, the CDR3 is TGTGCCAGCAGCACGGACAGTCAGAACGAGCAGTACTTC.

This clonotype was counted a few times. The rearrangement links TRBV5-1 to TRBJ1-6; D gene ambiguous. Germline V gene data show CDR1 as SGHRS and CDR2 as YFSETQ. The CDR3 has 14 residues. V was trimmed by 4 bases and J by 4 bases, leaving 9 bases between them. The CDR3 loop is CASSPDGYNSPLHF. The CDR3 coding sequence is TGCGCCAGCAGCCCAGATGGTTATAATTCACCCCTCCACTTT. The whole variable domain, remainder taken from reference TRBV5-1 and TRBJ1-6, is KAGVTQTPRYLIKTRGQQVTLSCSPISGHRSVSWYQQTPGQGLQFLFEYFSETQRNKGNFPGRFSGRQFSNSRSEMNVSTLELGDSALYLCASSPDGYNSPLHFGNGTRLTVT.

This clonotype was counted ten times or more. This chain joins TRBV10-3 and TRBJ2-5; D is unclear. CDR1 and CDR2 from the germline V gene are ENHRY and SYGVKD. The CDR3 loop spans 15 amino acids. V lost 3 bases, J lost 4 bases, and 15 bases lay in between. The CDR3 loop reads CAISDARSPGETQYF. CDR3 sequence (DNA): TGTGCCATCAGTGACGCGCGCAGTCCGGGAGAGACCCAGTACTTC.

The V call is TRBV3-1, the J call TRBJ2-2, with D possibly called TRBD1 or TRBD2 (5 bases each). Looked up from germline, CDR1 is LGHDT and CDR2 is YNNKEL (reference sequence). Trimming shortened V by 3 bases and J by 0 bases, and 14 bases separated the two germline ends. The CDR3 contains 17 residues. DNA of the CDR3: TGTGCCAGCAGCCATTTACGGGGCGCGGCGAACACCGGGGAGCTGTTTTTT. Its translation: CASSHLRGAANTGELFF. The variable domain in full, completed from reference TRBV3-1 and TRBJ2-2, reads DTAVSQTPKYLVTQMGNDKSIKCEQNLGHDTMYWYKQDSKKFLKIMFSYNNKELIINETVPNRFSPKSPDKAHLNLHINSLELGDSAVYFCASSHLRGAANTGELFFGEGSRLTVL.